Given below is one T cell receptor (beta chain) in context. What it recognizes is unknown. This sample was included in a study of cytomegalovirus exposure and HLA in healthy donors. Looked up from germline, CDR1 is MNHNS and CDR2 is SASEGT. J was trimmed by 7 bases and V by 1 base; bases with no gene match: 11. This CDR3 has 17 amino acids. Clones were read by immunoSEQ multiplex PCR, and TCRdb kept only the in-frame ones, dropping some. The sample contains approximately 120,000 clones, roughly 89% of which appear only once. Whole-study results and caveats: Reports showed the classifier diagnosing cytomegalovirus status with high specificity and sensitivity. Subsequent analysis showed first-cohort TCR clusters tending to co-occur in 120 validation repertoires.

Sequencing was carried out using PBMCs. The J gene is TRBJ1-5, the V gene TRBV6-1; 9 bases match TRBD1. This receptor was obtained from a young woman in good health and CMV-seronegative. CDR3 region: CASSEGDWTGDGQPQHF. CDR3 DNA: TGTGCCAGCAGTGAAGGCGACTGGACAGGGGATGGACAGCCCCAGCATTTT.